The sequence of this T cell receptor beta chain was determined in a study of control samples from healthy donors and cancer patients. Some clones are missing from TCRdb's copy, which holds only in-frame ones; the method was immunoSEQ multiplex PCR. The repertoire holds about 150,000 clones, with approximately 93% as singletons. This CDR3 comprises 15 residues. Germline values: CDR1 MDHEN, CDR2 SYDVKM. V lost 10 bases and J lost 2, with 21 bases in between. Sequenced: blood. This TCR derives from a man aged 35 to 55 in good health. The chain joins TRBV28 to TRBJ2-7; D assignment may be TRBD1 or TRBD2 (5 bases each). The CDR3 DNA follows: TGTGCCATTCCACATACGGGACCGCCAGCCTACGAGCAGTACTTC. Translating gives CAIPHTGPPAYEQYF.